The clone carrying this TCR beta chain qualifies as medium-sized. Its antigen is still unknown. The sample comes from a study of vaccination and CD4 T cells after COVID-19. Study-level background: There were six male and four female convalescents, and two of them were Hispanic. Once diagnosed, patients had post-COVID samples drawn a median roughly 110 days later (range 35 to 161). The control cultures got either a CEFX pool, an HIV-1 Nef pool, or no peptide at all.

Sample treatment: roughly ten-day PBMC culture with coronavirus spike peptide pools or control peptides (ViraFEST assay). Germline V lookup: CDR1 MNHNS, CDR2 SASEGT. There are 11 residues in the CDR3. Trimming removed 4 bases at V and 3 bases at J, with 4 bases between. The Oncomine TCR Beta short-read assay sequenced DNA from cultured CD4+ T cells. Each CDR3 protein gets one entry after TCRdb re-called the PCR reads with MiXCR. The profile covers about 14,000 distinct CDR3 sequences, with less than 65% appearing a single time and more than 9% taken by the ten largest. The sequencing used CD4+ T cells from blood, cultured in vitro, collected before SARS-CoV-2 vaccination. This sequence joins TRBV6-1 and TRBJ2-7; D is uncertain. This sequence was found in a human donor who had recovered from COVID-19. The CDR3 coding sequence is TGTGCCAGCAGTGTCCACTACGAGCAGTACTTC. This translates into CASSVHYEQYF.